This TCR beta chain was found in a study of regulatory T cells in long-lasting Graves disease. The trim removed 0 bases at V and 3 bases at J, leaving 5 bases unmatched. Germline V lookup: CDR1 MNHEY, CDR2 SVGAGI. The CDR3 is made up of 16 amino acids. Researchers made TCR beta libraries by using iRepertoire HTBI primers and running Arm-PCR on CDR3 regions. TCRdb analysed the multiplex PCR reads with MiXCR anew, one entry per CDR3 protein. The data show 300,000 to 400,000 distinct CDR3 sequences, with around 17% seen just once and about 27% held by the top ten. Indicated time point: newly diagnosed GD, antithyroid drugs for less than 3 months. With RNA extracted from PBMCs as input, the TCR library was made. The sample was also reused in another study, on T cells in Graves' hyperthyroidism and ophthalmopathy.

This receptor was identified in a man aged 35 to 55 with Graves disease. This chain joins TRBV6-5 and TRBJ2-7; 10 nucleotides match TRBD1. Here the sequenced sample was peripheral blood mononuclear cells (PBMCs), taken at new diagnosis, from a patient treated with antithyroid drugs. The CDR3 sequence: CASSYSTWTGGYEQYF. The CDR3 bases are TGTGCCAGCAGTTACTCGACTTGGACAGGGGGCTACGAGCAGTACTTC.